This T cell receptor beta chain came from a study of CD4+ T cells in melanoma. CDR1 is SGHRS and CDR2 is YFSETQ in the germline V gene. CDR3 size: 14 residues. The ends were cut back, 0 bases at V and 3 bases at J, with 7 bases in the middle. Study-wide results and limits: CD8+ T cell, macrophage and B cell function reportedly correlated with neoantigen-specific CD4+ T cells.

This clone was observed once. The antigen remains undetermined. Only in-frame clones appear in the TCRdb table, and some are missing; sequencing was by immunoSEQ multiplex PCR. The sample holds some 20,000 clones, approximately 83% seen once. The V gene is TRBV5-1, the J gene TRBJ1-3; possible D gene TRBD1, 6 bases. The TCR comes from a human donor with melanoma. The sequenced sample consisted of cells from a culture (not recorded whether cultured in vitro). The CDR3 reads CASSLEGGGNTIYF. The CDR3 coding sequence is TGCGCCAGCAGCTTGGAGGGGGGTGGAAACACCATATATTTT.